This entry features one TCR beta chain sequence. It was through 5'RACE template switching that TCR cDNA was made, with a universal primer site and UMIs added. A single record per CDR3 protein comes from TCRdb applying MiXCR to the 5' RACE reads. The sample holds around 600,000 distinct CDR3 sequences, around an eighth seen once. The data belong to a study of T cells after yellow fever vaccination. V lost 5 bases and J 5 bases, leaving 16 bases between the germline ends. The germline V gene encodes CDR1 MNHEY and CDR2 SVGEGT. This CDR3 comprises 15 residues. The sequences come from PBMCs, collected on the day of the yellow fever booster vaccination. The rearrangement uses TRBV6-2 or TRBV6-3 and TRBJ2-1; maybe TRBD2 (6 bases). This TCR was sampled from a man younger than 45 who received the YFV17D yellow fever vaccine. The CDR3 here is CASSRSGLGHNEQFF. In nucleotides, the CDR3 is TGTGCCAGCAGTCGGTCGGGACTTGGACACAATGAGCAGTTCTTC.